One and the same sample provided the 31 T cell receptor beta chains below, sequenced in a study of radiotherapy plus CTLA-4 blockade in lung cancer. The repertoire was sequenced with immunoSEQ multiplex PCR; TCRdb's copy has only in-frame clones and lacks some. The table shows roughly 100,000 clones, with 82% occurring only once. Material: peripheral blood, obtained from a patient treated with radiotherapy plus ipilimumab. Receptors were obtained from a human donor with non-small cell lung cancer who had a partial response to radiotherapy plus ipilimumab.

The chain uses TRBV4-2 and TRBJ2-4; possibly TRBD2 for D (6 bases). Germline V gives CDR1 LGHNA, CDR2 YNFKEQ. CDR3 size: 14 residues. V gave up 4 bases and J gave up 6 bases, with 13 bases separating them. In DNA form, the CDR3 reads TGTGCCAGCAGCCGAGCGGGTTACGGAAACATTCAGTACTTC. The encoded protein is CASSRAGYGNIQYF.

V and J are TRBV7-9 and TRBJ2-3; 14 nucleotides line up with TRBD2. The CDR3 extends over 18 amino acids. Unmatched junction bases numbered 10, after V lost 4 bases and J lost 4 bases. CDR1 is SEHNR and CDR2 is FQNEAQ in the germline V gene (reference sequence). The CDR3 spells CASSSGTSGRESPDTQYF. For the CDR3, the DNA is TGTGCCAGCAGCTCCGGGACTAGCGGGAGAGAATCCCCAGATACGCAGTATTTT. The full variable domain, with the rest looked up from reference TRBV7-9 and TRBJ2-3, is DTGVSQNPRHKITKRGQNVTFRCDPISEHNRLYWYRQTLGQGPEFLTYFQNEAQLEKSRLLSDRFSAERPKGSFSTLEIQRTEQGDSAMYLCASSSGTSGRESPDTQYFGPGTRLTVL.

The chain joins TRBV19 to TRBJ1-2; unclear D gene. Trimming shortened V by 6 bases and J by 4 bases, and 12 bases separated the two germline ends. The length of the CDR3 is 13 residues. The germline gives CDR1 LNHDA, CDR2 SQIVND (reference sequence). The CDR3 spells CASREDGIYGYTF. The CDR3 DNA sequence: TGTGCCAGTAGGGAGGACGGAATCTATGGCTACACCTTC.

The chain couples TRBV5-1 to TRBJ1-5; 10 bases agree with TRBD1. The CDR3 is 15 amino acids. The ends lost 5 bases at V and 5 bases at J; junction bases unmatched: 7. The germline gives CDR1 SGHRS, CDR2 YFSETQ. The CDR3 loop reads CASRPRTGGDQPQHF. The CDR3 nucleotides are TGCGCCAGCAGACCGCGGACAGGGGGGGATCAGCCCCAGCATTTT. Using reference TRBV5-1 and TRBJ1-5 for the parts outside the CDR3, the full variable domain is KAGVTQTPRYLIKTRGQQVTLSCSPISGHRSVSWYQQTPGQGLQFLFEYFSETQRNKGNFPGRFSGRQFSNSRSEMNVSTLELGDSALYLCASRPRTGGDQPQHFGDGTRLSIL.

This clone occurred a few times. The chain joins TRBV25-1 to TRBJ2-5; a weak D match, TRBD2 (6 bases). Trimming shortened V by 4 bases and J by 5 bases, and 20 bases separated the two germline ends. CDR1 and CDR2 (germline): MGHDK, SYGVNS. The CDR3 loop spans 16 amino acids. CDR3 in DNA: TGTGCCAGCAGTGGCGGAAAGGGAGGCGGATGGGAGACCCAGTACTTC. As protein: CASSGGKGGGWETQYF. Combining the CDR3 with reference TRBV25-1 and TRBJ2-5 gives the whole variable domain EADIYQTPRYLVIGTGKKITLECSQTMGHDKMYWYQQDPGMELHLIHYSYGVNSTEKGDLSSESTVSRIRTEHFPLTLESARPSHTSQYLCASSGGKGGGWETQYFGPGTRLLVL.

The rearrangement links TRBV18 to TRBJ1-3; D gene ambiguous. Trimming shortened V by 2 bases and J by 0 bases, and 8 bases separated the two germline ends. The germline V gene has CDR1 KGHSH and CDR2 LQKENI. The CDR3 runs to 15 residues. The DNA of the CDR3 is TGTGCCAGCTCACCAAGCGGTGGCTCTGGAAACACCATATATTTT. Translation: CASSPSGGSGNTIYF.

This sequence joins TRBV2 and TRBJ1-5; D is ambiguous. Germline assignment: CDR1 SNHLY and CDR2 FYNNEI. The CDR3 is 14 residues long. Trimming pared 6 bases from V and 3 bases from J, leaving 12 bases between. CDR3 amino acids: CASSPERLNQPQHF. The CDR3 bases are TGTGCCAGCAGCCCCGAGCGCCTCAATCAGCCCCAGCATTTT.

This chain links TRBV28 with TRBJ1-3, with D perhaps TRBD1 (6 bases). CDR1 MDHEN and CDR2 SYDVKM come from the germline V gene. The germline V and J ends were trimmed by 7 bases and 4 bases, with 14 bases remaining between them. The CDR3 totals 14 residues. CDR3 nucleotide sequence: TGTGCCAGCACCACGCGGGGGGGCGGAAACACCATATATTTT. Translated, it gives CASTTRGGGNTIYF. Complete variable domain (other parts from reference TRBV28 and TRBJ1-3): DVKVTQSSRYLVKRTGEKVFLECVQDMDHENMFWYRQDPGLGLRLIYFSYDVKMKEKGDIPEGYSVSREKKERFSLILESASTNQTSMYLCASTTRGGGNTIYFGEGSWLTVV.

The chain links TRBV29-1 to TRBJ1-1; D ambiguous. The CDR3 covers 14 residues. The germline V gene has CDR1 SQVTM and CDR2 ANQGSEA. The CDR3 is CSILNLRGSTEAFF. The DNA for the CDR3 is TGCAGTATTCTCAATCTTCGTGGGAGCACTGAAGCTTTCTTT.

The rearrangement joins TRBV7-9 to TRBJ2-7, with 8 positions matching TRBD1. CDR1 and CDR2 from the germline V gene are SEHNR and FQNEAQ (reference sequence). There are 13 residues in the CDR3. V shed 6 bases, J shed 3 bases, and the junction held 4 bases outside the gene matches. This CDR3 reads CASSFTGGYEQYF. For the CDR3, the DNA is TGTGCCAGCAGTTTTACAGGGGGCTACGAGCAGTACTTC.

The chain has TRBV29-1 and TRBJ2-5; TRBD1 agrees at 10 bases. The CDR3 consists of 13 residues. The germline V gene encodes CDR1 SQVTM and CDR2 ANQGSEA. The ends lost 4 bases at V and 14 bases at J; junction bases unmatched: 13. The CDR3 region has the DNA TGCAGCGTTGTAAGGGACAGGGGCCGCAGAAACTACTTC. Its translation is CSVVRDRGRRNYF.

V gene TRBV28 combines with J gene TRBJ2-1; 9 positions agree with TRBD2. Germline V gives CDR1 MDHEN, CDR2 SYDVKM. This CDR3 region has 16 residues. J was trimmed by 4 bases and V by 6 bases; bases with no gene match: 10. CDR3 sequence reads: CASRSEGLAGYNEQFF. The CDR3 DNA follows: TGTGCCAGCAGATCTGAAGGGCTAGCGGGGTACAATGAGCAGTTCTTC.

The CDR3 DNA reads as TGCGCCAGCAGCCTCAATCCGGGACAGGAATCTCGTGAAGCTTTCTTT. Its translation is CASSLNPGQESREAFF. The rearrangement uses TRBV5-1 and TRBJ1-1, with TRBD1 matching 8 bases. Germline loops: CDR1 SGHRS, CDR2 YFSETQ. The junction had 15 bases not matched to a gene; V was cut back by 4 bases and J by 7 bases. This CDR3 has 16 residues.

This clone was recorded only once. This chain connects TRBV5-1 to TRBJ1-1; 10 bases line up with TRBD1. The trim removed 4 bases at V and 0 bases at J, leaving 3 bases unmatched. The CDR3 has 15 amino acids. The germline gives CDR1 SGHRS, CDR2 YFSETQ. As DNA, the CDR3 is TGCGCCAGCAGCATGACAGGGGGCGTGAACACTGAAGCTTTCTTT. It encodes CASSMTGGVNTEAFF.

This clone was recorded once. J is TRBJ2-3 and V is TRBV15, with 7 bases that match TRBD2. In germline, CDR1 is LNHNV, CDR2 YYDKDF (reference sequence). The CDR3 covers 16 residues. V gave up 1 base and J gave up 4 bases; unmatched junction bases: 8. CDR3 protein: CATSRGGGAAADTQYF. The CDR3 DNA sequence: TGTGCCACCAGCAGAGGGGGGGGAGCGGCGGCAGATACGCAGTATTTT.

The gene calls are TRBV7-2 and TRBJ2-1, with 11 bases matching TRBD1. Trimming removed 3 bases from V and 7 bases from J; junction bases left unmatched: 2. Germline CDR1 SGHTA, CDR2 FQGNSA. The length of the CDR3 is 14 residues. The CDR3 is CASSFGQGANEQFF. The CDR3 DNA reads TGTGCCAGCAGCTTCGGACAGGGGGCAAATGAGCAGTTCTTC.

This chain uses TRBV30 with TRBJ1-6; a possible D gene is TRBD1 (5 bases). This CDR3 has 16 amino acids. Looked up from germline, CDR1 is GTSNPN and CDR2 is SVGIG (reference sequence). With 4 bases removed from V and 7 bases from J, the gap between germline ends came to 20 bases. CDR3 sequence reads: CAWNLLDNLGNSPLHF. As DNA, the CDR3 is TGTGCCTGGAACCTTCTGGACAATTTGGGGAATTCACCCCTCCACTTT.

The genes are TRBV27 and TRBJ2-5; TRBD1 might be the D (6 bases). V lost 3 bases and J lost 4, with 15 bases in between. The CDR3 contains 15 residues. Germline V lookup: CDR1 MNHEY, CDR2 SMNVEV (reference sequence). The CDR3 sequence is CASSLGESRGETQYF. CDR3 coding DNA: TGTGCCAGCAGTTTGGGGGAGTCCAGGGGAGAGACCCAGTACTTC.

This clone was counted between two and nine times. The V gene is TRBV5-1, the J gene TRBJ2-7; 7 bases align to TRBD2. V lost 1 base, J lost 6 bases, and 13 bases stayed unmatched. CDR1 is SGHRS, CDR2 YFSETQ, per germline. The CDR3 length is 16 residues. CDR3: CASSLQQGLRGSEQYF. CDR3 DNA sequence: TGCGCCAGCAGCTTGCAGCAGGGACTACGAGGATCCGAGCAGTACTTC.

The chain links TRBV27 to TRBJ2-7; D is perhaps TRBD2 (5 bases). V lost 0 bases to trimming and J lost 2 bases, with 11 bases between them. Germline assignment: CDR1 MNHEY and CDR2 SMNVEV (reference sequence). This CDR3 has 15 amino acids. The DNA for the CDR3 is TGTGCCAGCAGTTTATCGCGGGCTCAAACCTACGAGCAGTACTTC. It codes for CASSLSRAQTYEQYF.

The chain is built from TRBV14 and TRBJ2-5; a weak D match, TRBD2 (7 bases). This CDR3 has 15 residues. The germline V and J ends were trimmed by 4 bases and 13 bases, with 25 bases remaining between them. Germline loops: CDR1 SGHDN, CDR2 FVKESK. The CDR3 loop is CASSLSQGGGGRPYF. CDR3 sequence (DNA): TGTGCCAGCAGCCTTTCACAGGGCGGGGGAGGTCGACCGTACTTC.

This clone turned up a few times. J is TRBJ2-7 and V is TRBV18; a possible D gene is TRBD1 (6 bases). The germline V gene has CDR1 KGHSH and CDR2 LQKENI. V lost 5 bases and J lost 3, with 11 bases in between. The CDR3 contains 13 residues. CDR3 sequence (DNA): TGTGCCAGCTCATACGACAGGATCTACGAGCAGTACTTC. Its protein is CASSYDRIYEQYF.

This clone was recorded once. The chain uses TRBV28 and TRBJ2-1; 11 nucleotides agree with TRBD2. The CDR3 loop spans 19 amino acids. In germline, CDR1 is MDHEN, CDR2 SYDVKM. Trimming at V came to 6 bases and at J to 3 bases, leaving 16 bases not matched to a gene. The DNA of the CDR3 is TGTGCCAGCAGGCTAAATGAACGACTAGCGGGATTGGGCTACAATGAGCAGTTCTTC. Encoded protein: CASRLNERLAGLGYNEQFF. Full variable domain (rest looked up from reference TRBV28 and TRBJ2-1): DVKVTQSSRYLVKRTGEKVFLECVQDMDHENMFWYRQDPGLGLRLIYFSYDVKMKEKGDIPEGYSVSREKKERFSLILESASTNQTSMYLCASRLNERLAGLGYNEQFFGPGTRLTVL.

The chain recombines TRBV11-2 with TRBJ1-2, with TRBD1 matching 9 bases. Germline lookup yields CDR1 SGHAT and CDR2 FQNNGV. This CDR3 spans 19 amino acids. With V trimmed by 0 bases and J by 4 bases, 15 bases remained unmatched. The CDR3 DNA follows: TGTGCCAGCAGCTTAGATCACAGGGGGCCTGCTGTTGGTGGCTATGGCTACACCTTC. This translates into CASSLDHRGPAVGGYGYTF.

The CDR3 bases are TGTGCCAGCAGCTTGCAGGGGGCGGAAGGCTACACCTTC. It codes for CASSLQGAEGYTF. The chain combines TRBV5-4 with TRBJ1-2; 8 nucleotides line up with TRBD1. With V trimmed by 1 base and J by 8 bases, 4 bases remained unmatched. Germline V lookup: CDR1 SGHNT, CDR2 YYREEE (reference sequence). This CDR3 contains 13 residues.

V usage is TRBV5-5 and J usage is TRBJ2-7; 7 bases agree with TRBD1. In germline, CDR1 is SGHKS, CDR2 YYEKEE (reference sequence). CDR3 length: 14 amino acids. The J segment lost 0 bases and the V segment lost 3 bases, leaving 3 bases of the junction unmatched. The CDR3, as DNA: TGTGCCAGCAGCTCCGGGACAGTCTCCTACGAGCAGTACTTC. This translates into CASSSGTVSYEQYF.

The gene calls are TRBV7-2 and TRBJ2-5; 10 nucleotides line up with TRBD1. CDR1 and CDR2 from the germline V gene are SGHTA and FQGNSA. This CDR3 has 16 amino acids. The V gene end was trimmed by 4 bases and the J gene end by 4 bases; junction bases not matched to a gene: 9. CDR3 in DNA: TGTGCCAGCAGCTCACAGACAGGGGGCGTGACAGAGACCCAGTACTTC. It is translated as CASSSQTGGVTETQYF.

The CDR3, as DNA: TGTGCCAGCAGACGTGGACAAGGTGCACCCTACGAGCAGTACTTC. This encodes CASRRGQGAPYEQYF. The chain joins TRBV28 to TRBJ2-7; tentative D call: TRBD1 (5 bases). The germline CDR1 and CDR2 sequences are MDHEN and SYDVKM. The CDR3 runs 15 residues. Trimming took 6 bases from V and 2 from J, leaving 17 bases between them.

CDR3 in amino acids: CASSRTKGQGSPEAFF. The CDR3 DNA is TGTGCCAGCAGTAGAACTAAGGGACAGGGGAGCCCTGAAGCTTTCTTT. This chain connects TRBV2 to TRBJ1-1; 10 nucleotides line up with TRBD1. The germline CDR1 and CDR2 sequences are SNHLY and FYNNEI. The CDR3 contains 16 residues. V shed 5 bases and J 6 bases; nucleotides not matched to a gene: 12.

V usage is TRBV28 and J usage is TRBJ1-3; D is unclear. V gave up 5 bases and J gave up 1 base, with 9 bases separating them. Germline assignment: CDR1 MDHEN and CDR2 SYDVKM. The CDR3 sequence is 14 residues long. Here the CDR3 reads CASSTPGSGNTIYF. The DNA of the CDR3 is TGTGCCAGCAGTACCCCGGGTTCTGGAAACACCATATATTTT.

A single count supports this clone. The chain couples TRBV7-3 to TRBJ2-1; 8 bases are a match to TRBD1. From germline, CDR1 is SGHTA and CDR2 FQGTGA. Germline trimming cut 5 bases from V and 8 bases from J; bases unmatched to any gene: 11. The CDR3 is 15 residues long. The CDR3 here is CASSLGQGTGYEQFF. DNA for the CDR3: TGTGCCAGCAGCCTCGGACAGGGAACGGGCTATGAGCAGTTCTTC.